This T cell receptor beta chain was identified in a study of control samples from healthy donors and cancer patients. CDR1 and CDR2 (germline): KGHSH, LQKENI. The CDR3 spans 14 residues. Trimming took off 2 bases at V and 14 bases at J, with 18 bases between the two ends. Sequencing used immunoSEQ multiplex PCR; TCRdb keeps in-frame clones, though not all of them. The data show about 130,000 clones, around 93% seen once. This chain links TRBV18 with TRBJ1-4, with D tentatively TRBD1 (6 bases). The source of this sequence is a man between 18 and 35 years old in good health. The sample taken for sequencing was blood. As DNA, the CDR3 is TGTGCCAGCTCACCAACGCCAGGGGAGAGTAGGCTGTTTTTT. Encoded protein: CASSPTPGESRLFF.